The 26 T cell receptor beta chains reported below all come from one sample, sequenced in a study of T cell repertoires in cytomegalovirus infection (dated by TCRdb to between 2019 and 2020). This specimen's treatment or condition label, interpreted: in vitro stimulation with specific CMV peptide epitopes to enrich CMV-specific T cells. These TCRs' antigens remain unknown. Sequencer: Illumina HiSeq 1500. Using fastp at Q25 and MiXCR, TCRdb reprocessed the public reads and kept productive beta chains. Entries that share a CDR3 protein sequence are merged under the most common genes and DNA. The sample table lists 300,000 to 400,000 distinct CDR3 sequences, 25% to 35% of them with a count of one. The ten largest clones capture roughly 20% of the sample. Sequencing used cultured PBMCs, obtained from culture after CMV antigen stimulation. The receptors derive from a human donor in good health (CMV status not recorded). Some clones in this sample may be carry-over from other donors' samples.

This clonotype was observed a few times. The DNA of the CDR3 is TGTGCCAGCAGCTCCCTGGACCCCACGGGCCAAGAGACCCAGTACTTC. It encodes CASSSLDPTGQETQYF. The rearrangement uses TRBV7-8 and TRBJ2-5; D remains unclear. Per germline, CDR1 SGHVS and CDR2 FQNEAQ. The V end was cut by 4 bases, the J end by 1 base, with 16 bases between. The CDR3 spans 16 residues.

This clonotype was detected a few times. This chain connects TRBV10-3 to TRBJ1-6, with D possibly TRBD1 on 5 matching bases. The V gene lost 3 bases and the J gene lost 14 bases, with 20 bases spanning the gap. CDR3 length: 15 residues. Germline values: CDR1 ENHRY, CDR2 SYGVKD. The CDR3 DNA reads TGTGCCATCAGTGAAGGGGACCTCGCAGGATTCACCCTCCACTTT. Amino acid sequence: CAISEGDLAGFTLHF.

The chain carries TRBV6-1 and TRBJ2-3; 7 bases fit TRBD2. Germline-derived CDR1 and CDR2 are MNHNS and SASEGT. The CDR3 totals 15 residues. The J segment lost 0 bases and the V segment lost 6 bases, leaving 6 bases of the junction unmatched. This CDR3 is CASRDGLGSTDTQYF. In nucleotides, the CDR3 is TGTGCCAGCAGGGATGGACTAGGAAGCACAGATACGCAGTATTTT.

This clonotype has only a few counts. The rearrangement uses TRBV11-2 and TRBJ2-7, with 7 bases matching TRBD2. Germline CDR1 SGHAT, CDR2 FQNNGV. The J segment lost 2 bases and the V segment lost 1 base, leaving 5 bases of the junction unmatched. CDR3 length: 15 amino acids. Here the CDR3 reads CASSLGAGPAYEQYF. DNA of the CDR3: TGTGCCAGCAGCTTAGGAGCGGGGCCTGCCTACGAGCAGTACTTC. Full variable domain (rest looked up from reference TRBV11-2 and TRBJ2-7): EAGVAQSPRYKIIEKRQSVAFWCNPISGHATLYWYQQILGQGPKLLIQFQNNGVVDDSQLPKDRFSAERLKGVDSTLKIQPAKLEDSAVYLCASSLGAGPAYEQYFGPGTRLTVT.

The rearrangement links TRBV9 to TRBJ2-7, with a possible D match to TRBD2 (6 bases). V lost 0 bases and J 4 bases, leaving 11 bases between the germline ends. The CDR3 runs to 14 residues. Germline-derived CDR1 and CDR2 are SGDLS and YYNGEE. The CDR3 coding sequence is TGTGCCAGCAGCGTAGCCAGCGGGTCTTACGAGCAGTACTTC. It yields the protein CASSVASGSYEQYF.

This clonotype has a handful of counts. The rearrangement links TRBV29-1 to TRBJ2-6, with TRBD1 as a possible D gene (6 bases). The germline CDR1 and CDR2 sequences are SQVTM and ANQGSEA. The CDR3 extends over 13 amino acids. The V end lost 3 bases, the J end lost 7 bases, and 10 bases lay between the germline ends. CDR3 sequence (DNA): TGCAGCGTTGAGGGACACGGTGCCAACGTCCTGACTTTC. Its translation is CSVEGHGANVLTF.

In its sample, this clonotype was seen many times. V and J are TRBV7-6 and TRBJ2-7, with TRBD2 as a possible D gene (5 bases). The germline V gene encodes CDR1 SGHVS and CDR2 FNYEAQ. The V end lost 3 bases, the J end lost 3 bases, and 15 bases lay between the germline ends. The CDR3 sequence is 15 residues long. CDR3 nucleotides: TGTGCCAGCAGCTTGGGAGAGGGCCCAAACTACGAGCAGTACTTC. This sequence encodes CASSLGEGPNYEQYF.

This chain connects TRBV4-1 to TRBJ1-1, with TRBD1 identical over 7 bases. Germline CDR1 is MGHRA and CDR2 is YSYEKL. The junction had 6 bases not matched to a gene; V was cut back by 0 bases and J by 2 bases. CDR3 size: 16 residues. CDR3 sequence (DNA): TGCGCCAGCAGCCAAGATCTGGGGACAGATAACACTGAAGCTTTCTTT. This gives the protein CASSQDLGTDNTEAFF.

The rearrangement links TRBV5-6 to TRBJ1-1; a weak D match, TRBD1 (6 bases). Trimming took off 2 bases at V and 4 bases at J, with 18 bases between the two ends. The CDR3 extends over 16 amino acids. Germline CDR1 SGHDT, CDR2 YYEEEE. CDR3 DNA: TGTGCCAGCAGCTTCCTCAGGGGAGATAGAGTCACTGAAGCTTTCTTT. Translated: CASSFLRGDRVTEAFF. Drawing the rest from reference TRBV5-6 and TRBJ1-1, the complete variable domain is DAGVTQSPTHLIKTRGQQVTLRCSPKSGHDTVSWYQQALGQGPQFIFQYYEEEERQRGNFPDRFSGHQFPNYSSELNVNALLLGDSALYLCASSFLRGDRVTEAFFGQGTRLTVV.

The CDR3 is CASSSGGSTQETQYF. The CDR3 coding sequence is TGTGCCAGCAGCTCCGGAGGTAGCACCCAAGAGACCCAGTACTTC. The rearrangement uses TRBV5-4 and TRBJ2-5; perhaps TRBD2 as D (5 bases). The V gene lost 3 bases and the J gene lost 1 base, with 13 bases spanning the gap. The CDR3 totals 15 residues. CDR1 SGHNT and CDR2 YYREEE come from the germline V gene (reference sequence).

This clonotype was picked up a small number of times. The rearrangement links TRBV15 to TRBJ2-5, with 11 positions matching TRBD2. Germline V gene lookup returns CDR1 LNHNV and CDR2 YYDKDF (reference sequence). Trimming removed 0 bases from V and 5 bases from J; junction bases left unmatched: 8. The CDR3 has 17 residues. The CDR3 is CATSRDRTSGGRETQYF. Here the CDR3 DNA reads TGTGCCACCAGCAGAGATCGAACTAGCGGGGGCCGGGAGACCCAGTACTTC.

Many counts were recorded for this clonotype. The gene calls are TRBV7-6 and TRBJ1-1, with TRBD1 identical over 8 bases. Per the germline V gene, CDR1 is SGHVS and CDR2 is FNYEAQ. The CDR3 loop spans 18 amino acids. Trimming took 0 bases from V and 1 from J; bases not matched to a gene: 10. CDR3 region: CASSLAVPGQVSNTEAFF. The CDR3 DNA sequence: TGTGCCAGCAGCTTAGCCGTCCCGGGACAGGTTTCGAACACTGAAGCTTTCTTT.

This clonotype was observed a handful of times. The chain couples TRBV18 to TRBJ1-1, with TRBD1 as a possible D gene (5 bases). Germline V gene sequence: CDR1 KGHSH, CDR2 LQKENI. The CDR3 spans 15 residues. V was trimmed by 2 bases and J by 5 bases, leaving 15 bases between them. CDR3 nucleotide sequence: TGTGCCAGCTCACCATGGGGTCAGGGACGTACTGAAGCTTTCTTT. This codes for CASSPWGQGRTEAFF.

V and J are TRBV6-5 and TRBJ2-3; 9 positions match TRBD2. Germline CDR1 MNHEY, CDR2 SVGAGI. Trimming at V came to 2 bases and at J to 3 bases, leaving 6 bases not matched to a gene. There are 16 residues in the CDR3. The CDR3 spells CASSYGGGGVTDTQYF. Here the CDR3 DNA reads TGTGCCAGCAGTTACGGTGGCGGGGGGGTAACAGATACGCAGTATTTT.

This clonotype appeared a few times. The chain recombines TRBV7-2 with TRBJ1-2; D not certain. Germline values: CDR1 SGHTA, CDR2 FQGNSA. The CDR3 consists of 14 residues. V lost 1 base to trimming and J lost 10 bases, with 16 bases between them. The CDR3 reads CASSLGFVSRVYTF. As DNA, the CDR3 is TGTGCCAGCAGCTTAGGTTTTGTATCCCGTGTCTACACCTTC.

V and J are TRBV11-2 and TRBJ2-1; TRBD2 agrees at 8 bases. Germline V gives CDR1 SGHAT, CDR2 FQNNGV. CDR3 size: 14 residues. Trimming cost V 2 bases and J 9 bases; bases outside gene matches: 6. In nucleotides, the CDR3 is TGTGCCAGCAGCTTATACCGGGAGGGCTGTGAGCAGTTCTTC. Translated, it gives CASSLYREGCEQFF.

This clonotype was recorded at least ten times. The rearrangement uses TRBV7-6 and TRBJ2-1; 9 bases are a match to TRBD1. V shed 5 bases, J shed 10 bases, and the junction held 9 bases outside the gene matches. The CDR3 covers 14 residues. The germline V gene encodes CDR1 SGHVS and CDR2 FNYEAQ. CDR3 amino acids: CASSRPGTGNEQFF. The CDR3 DNA is TGTGCCAGCAGCCGTCCCGGGACAGGGAACGAGCAGTTCTTC.

This chain links TRBV24-1 with TRBJ2-7; 9 bases map to TRBD1. Unmatched junction bases numbered 6, after V lost 3 bases and J lost 4 bases. The CDR3 is 15 residues long. The V gene's germline CDR1 is KGHDR and CDR2 SFDVKD. CDR3 bases: TGTGCCACCAGTGATCCTAGGACAGGGGAATACGAGCAGTACTTC. Amino acids: CATSDPRTGEYEQYF.

This clonotype was picked up one time. This CDR3 reads CASSQDPRALHF. The CDR3 DNA follows: TGTGCCAGCAGCCAGGACCCCAGGGCCCTCCACTTT. V is TRBV11-2 and J is TRBJ1-6, with D possibly TRBD1 on 5 matching bases. CDR1 and CDR2 (germline): SGHAT, FQNNGV. V gave up 5 bases and J gave up 14 bases, with 13 bases separating them. The CDR3 covers 12 residues.

This clonotype was counted at least ten times. CDR3 in amino acids: CSADTGTFNSPLHF. CDR3 DNA: TGCAGTGCTGACACAGGGACGTTTAATTCACCCCTCCACTTT. The rearrangement joins TRBV20-1 to TRBJ1-6; D is perhaps TRBD1 (6 bases). CDR3 length equals 14 residues. Germline assignment: CDR1 DFQATT and CDR2 SNEGSKA (reference sequence). V lost 5 bases and J lost 6, with 14 bases in between.

This chain connects TRBV7-9 to TRBJ2-1; perhaps TRBD1 as D (5 bases). Per germline, CDR1 SEHNR and CDR2 FQNEAQ (reference sequence). This CDR3 has 12 residues. V was pared by 4 bases and J by 9 bases, with 10 bases between. CDR3 nucleotides: TGTGCCAGCAGCTCAGGGTCGGGTGAGCAGTTCTTC. This gives the protein CASSSGSGEQFF.

The chain uses TRBV11-2 and TRBJ1-6; D remains unclear. V was cut by 3 bases and J by 7 bases, with 7 bases left in between. Germline CDR1 SGHAT, CDR2 FQNNGV. The CDR3 length is 13 residues. CDR3 protein: CASSFAQNSPLHF. The CDR3 DNA reads as TGTGCCAGCAGCTTTGCGCAGAATTCACCCCTCCACTTT. Complete variable domain (other parts from reference TRBV11-2 and TRBJ1-6): EAGVAQSPRYKIIEKRQSVAFWCNPISGHATLYWYQQILGQGPKLLIQFQNNGVVDDSQLPKDRFSAERLKGVDSTLKIQPAKLEDSAVYLCASSFAQNSPLHFGNGTRLTVT.

This clonotype was seen only a few times. The gene calls are TRBV6-4 and TRBJ1-2; D possibly corresponds to TRBD1 (6 bases). The CDR3 consists of 13 residues. Between the trimmed V and J ends, which lost 4 bases and 5 bases, there was a span of 11 bases. The germline V gene encodes CDR1 MRHNA and CDR2 SNTAGT. The CDR3 reads CASSVVQGYGYTF. Written as DNA, the CDR3 is TGTGCCAGCAGTGTGGTTCAGGGGTATGGCTACACCTTC.

The chain recombines TRBV4-2 with TRBJ2-4; no clear D. Germline CDR1 reads LGHNA; CDR2 reads YNFKEQ. The germline V and J ends were trimmed by 3 bases and 3 bases, with 18 bases remaining between them. The CDR3 totals 17 residues. This CDR3 reads CASSQATAEVVKNIQYF. CDR3 in DNA: TGTGCCAGCAGCCAGGCTACTGCAGAGGTGGTCAAAAACATTCAGTACTTC.

This chain links TRBV15 with TRBJ1-5; D ambiguous. The ends were cut back, 0 bases at V and 7 bases at J, with 10 bases in the middle. The germline gives CDR1 LNHNV, CDR2 YYDKDF (reference sequence). The CDR3 extends over 14 amino acids. CDR3: CATSRDTRPQPQHF. The DNA of the CDR3 is TGTGCCACCAGCAGAGATACGAGACCCCAGCCCCAGCATTTT.

This sequence joins TRBV24-1 and TRBJ1-2, with a possible D match to TRBD1 (5 bases). The CDR3 covers 13 residues. V dropped 6 bases and J dropped 2 bases, with 9 bases sitting between them. Germline V lookup: CDR1 KGHDR, CDR2 SFDVKD. DNA of the CDR3: TGTGCCACCAGTTTAGGGACCAACTATGGCTACACCTTC. This codes for CATSLGTNYGYTF.